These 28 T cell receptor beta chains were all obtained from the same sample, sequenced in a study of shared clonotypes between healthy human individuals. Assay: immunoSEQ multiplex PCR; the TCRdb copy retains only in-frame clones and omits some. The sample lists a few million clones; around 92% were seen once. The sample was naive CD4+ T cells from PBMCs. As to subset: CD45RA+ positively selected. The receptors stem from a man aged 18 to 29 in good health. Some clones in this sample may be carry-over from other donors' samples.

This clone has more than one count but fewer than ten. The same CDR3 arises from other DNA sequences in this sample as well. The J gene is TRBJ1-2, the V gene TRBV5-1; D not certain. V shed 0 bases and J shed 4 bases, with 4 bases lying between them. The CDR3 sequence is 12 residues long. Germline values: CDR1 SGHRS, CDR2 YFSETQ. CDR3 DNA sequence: TGCGCCAGCAGCTTGGAGGGCTATGGCTACACCTTC. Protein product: CASSLEGYGYTF.

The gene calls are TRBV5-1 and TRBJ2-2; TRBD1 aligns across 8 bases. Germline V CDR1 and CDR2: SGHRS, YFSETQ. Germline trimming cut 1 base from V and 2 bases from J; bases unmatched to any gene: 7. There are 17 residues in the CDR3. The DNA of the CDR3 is TGCGCCAGCAGCTTGAGACAGGGGTCTAGCAACACCGGGGAGCTGTTTTTT. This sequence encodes CASSLRQGSSNTGELFF.

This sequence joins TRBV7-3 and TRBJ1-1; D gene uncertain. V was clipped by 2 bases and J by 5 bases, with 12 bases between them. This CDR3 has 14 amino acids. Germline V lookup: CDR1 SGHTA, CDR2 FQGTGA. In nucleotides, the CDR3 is TGTGCCAGCAGCTTAGGTACCCGACGGACTGAAGCTTTCTTT. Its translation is CASSLGTRRTEAFF. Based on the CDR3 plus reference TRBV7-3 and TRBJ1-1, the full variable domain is GAGVSQTPSNKVTEKGKYVELRCDPISGHTALYWYRQSLGQGPEFLIYFQGTGAADDSGLPNDRFFAVRPEGSVSTLKIQRTERGDSAVYLCASSLGTRRTEAFFGQGTRLTVV.

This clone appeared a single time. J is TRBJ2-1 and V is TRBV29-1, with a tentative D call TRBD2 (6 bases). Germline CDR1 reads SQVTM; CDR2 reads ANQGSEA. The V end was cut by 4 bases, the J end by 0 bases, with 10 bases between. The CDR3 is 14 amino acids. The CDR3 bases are TGCAGCGTTGCGGGACTTCCCTCCTACAATGAGCAGTTCTTC. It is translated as CSVAGLPSYNEQFF.

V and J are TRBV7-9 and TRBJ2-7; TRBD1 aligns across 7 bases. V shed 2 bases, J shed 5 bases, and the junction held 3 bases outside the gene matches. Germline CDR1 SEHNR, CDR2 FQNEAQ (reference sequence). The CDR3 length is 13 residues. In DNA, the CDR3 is TGTGCCAGCAGCTTATTGACAGGGAACGAGCAGTACTTC. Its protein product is CASSLLTGNEQYF.

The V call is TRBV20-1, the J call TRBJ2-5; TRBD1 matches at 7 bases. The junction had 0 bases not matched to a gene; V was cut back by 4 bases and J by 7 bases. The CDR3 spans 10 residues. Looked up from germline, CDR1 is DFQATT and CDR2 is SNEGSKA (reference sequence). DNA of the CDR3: TGCAGTGCTACAGGGGGGACCCAGTACTTC. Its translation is CSATGGTQYF.

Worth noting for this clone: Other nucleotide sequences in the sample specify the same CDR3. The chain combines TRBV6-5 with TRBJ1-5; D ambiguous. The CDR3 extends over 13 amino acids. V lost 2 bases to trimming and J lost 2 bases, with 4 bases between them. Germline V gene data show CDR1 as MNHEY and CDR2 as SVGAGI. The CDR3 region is CASSYGGNQPQHF. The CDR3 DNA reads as TGTGCCAGCAGTTACGGGGGCAATCAGCCCCAGCATTTT.

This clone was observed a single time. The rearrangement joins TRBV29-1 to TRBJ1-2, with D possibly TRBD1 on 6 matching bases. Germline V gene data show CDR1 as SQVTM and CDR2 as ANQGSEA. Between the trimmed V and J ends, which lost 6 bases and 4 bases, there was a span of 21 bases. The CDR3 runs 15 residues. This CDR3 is CSVKTVGGSGYGYTF. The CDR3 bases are TGCAGCGTGAAAACGGTGGGGGGCAGTGGCTATGGCTACACCTTC.

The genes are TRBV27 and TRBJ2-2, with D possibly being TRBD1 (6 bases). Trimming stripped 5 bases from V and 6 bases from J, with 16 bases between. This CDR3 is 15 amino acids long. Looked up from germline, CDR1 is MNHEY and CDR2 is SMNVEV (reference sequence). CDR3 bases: TGTGCCAGCAGTACGCACAGGGATCCGGCCGGGGAGCTGTTTTTT. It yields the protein CASSTHRDPAGELFF.

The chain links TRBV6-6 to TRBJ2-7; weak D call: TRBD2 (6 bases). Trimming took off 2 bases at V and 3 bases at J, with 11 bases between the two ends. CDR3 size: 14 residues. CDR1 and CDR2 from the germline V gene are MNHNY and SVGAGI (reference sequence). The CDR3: CASSYVAAGYEQYF. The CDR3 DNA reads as TGTGCCAGCAGTTACGTTGCAGCGGGCTACGAGCAGTACTTC.

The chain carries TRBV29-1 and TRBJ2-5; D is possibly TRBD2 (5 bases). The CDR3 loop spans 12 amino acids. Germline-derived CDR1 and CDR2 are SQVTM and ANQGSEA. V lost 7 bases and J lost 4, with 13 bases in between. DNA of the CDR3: TGCAGCGCCCGGGATATTCGAGAGACCCAGTACTTC. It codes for CSARDIRETQYF. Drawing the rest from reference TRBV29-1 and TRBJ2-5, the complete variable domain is SAVISQKPSRDICQRGTSLTIQCQVDSQVTMMFWYRQQPGQSLTLIATANQGSEATYESGFVIDKFPISRPNLTFSTLTVSNMSPEDSSIYLCSARDIRETQYFGPGTRLLVL.

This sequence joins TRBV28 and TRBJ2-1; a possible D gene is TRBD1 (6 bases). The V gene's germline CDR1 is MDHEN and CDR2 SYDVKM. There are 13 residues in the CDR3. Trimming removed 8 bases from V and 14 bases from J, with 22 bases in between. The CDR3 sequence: CASSSRGRVAKFF. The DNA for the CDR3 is TGTGCCAGCTCTTCCAGGGGCAGGGTCGCCAAGTTCTTC.

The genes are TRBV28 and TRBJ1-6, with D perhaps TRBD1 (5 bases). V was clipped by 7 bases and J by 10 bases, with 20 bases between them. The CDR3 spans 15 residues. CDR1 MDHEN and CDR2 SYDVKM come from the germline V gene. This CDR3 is CASILSGQATSPLHF. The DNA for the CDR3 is TGTGCCAGCATCCTATCGGGGCAGGCCACCTCACCCCTCCACTTT.

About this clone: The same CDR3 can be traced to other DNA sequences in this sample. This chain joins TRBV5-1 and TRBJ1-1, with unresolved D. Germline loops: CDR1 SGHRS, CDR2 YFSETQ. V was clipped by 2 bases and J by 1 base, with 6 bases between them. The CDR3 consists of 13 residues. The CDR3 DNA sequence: TGCGCCAGCAGCTTTGACGGGAACACTGAAGCTTTCTTT. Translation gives CASSFDGNTEAFF.

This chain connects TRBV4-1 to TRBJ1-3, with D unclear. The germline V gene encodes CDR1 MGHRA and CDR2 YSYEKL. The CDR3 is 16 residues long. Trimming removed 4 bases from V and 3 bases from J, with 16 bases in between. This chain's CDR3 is CASSPLGIAVGNTIYF. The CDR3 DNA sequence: TGCGCCAGCAGCCCGCTTGGAATCGCAGTTGGAAACACCATATATTTT.

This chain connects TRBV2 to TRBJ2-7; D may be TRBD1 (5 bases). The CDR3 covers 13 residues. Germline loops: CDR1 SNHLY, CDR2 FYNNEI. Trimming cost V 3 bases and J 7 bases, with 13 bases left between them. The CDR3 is CASSDIQWTEQYF. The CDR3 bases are TGTGCCAGCAGTGACATCCAGTGGACAGAGCAGTACTTC. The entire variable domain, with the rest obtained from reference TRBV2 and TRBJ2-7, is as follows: EPEVTQTPSHQVTQMGQEVILRCVPISNHLYFYWYRQILGQKVEFLVSFYNNEISEKSEIFDDQFSVERPDGSNFTLKIRSTKLEDSAMYFCASSDIQWTEQYFGPGTRLTVT.

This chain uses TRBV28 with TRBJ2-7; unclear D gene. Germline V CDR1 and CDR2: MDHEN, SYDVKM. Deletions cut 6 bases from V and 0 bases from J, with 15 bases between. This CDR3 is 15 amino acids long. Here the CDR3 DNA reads TGTGCCAGCAGCTCCGAGGTCATCAGCTCCTACGAGCAGTACTTC. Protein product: CASSSEVISSYEQYF.

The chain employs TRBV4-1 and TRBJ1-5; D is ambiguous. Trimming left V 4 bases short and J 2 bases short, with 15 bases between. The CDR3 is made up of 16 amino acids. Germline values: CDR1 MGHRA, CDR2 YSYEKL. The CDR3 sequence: CASSPPGPWGNQPQHF. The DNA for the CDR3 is TGCGCCAGCAGCCCCCCTGGGCCCTGGGGCAATCAGCCCCAGCATTTT.

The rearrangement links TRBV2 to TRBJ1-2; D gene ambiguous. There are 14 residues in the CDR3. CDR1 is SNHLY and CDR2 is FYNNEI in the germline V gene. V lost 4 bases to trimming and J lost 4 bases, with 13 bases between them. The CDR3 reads CASSVRHYAYGYTF. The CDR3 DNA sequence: TGTGCCAGCAGTGTACGGCACTACGCCTATGGCTACACCTTC. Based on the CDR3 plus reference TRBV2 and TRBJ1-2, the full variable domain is EPEVTQTPSHQVTQMGQEVILRCVPISNHLYFYWYRQILGQKVEFLVSFYNNEISEKSEIFDDQFSVERPDGSNFTLKIRSTKLEDSAMYFCASSVRHYAYGYTFGSGTRLTVV.

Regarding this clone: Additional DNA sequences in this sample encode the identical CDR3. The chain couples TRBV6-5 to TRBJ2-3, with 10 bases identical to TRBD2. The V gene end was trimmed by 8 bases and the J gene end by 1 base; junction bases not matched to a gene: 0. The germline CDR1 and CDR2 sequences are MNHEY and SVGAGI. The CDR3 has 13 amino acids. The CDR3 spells CASLAGGTDTQYF. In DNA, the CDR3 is TGTGCCAGCCTAGCGGGAGGCACAGATACGCAGTATTTT.

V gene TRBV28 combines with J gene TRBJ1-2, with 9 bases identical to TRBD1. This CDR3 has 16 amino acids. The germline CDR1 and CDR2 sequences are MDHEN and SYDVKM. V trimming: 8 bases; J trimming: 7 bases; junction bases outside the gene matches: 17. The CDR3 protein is CASRSGGTGFAAGYTF. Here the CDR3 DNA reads TGTGCCAGCCGATCCGGTGGGACAGGGTTTGCCGCTGGCTACACCTTC.

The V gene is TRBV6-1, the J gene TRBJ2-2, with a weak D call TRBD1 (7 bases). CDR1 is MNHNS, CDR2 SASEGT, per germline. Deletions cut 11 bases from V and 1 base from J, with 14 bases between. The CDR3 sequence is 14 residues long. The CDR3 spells CAHRGGENTGELFF. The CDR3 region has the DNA TGTGCCCACAGGGGAGGTGAGAACACCGGGGAGCTGTTTTTT.

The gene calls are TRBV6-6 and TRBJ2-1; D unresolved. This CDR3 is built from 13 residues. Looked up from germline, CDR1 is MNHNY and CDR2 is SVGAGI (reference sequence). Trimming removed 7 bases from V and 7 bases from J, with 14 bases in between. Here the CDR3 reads CASTPRARNEQFF. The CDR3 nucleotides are TGTGCCAGCACCCCCCGAGCTAGGAATGAGCAGTTCTTC.

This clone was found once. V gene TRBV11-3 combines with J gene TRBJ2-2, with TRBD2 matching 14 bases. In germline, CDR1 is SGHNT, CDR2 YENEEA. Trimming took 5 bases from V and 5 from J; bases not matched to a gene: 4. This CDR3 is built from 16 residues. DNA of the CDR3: TGTGCCAGCAGCCCCGGACTAGCGGGAGGTACCGGGGAGCTGTTTTTT. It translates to CASSPGLAGGTGELFF. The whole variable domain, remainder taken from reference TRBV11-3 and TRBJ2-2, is EAGVVQSPRYKIIEKKQPVAFWCNPISGHNTLYWYLQNLGQGPELLIRYENEEAVDDSQLPKDRFSAERLKGVDSTLKIQPAELGDSAVYLCASSPGLAGGTGELFFGEGSRLTVL.

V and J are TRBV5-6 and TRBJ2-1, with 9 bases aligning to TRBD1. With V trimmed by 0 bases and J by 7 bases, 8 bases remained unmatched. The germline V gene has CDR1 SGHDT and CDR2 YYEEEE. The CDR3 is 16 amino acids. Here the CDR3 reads CASSLGDRVVKNEQFF. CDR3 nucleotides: TGTGCCAGCAGCTTGGGGGACAGGGTAGTAAAGAATGAGCAGTTCTTC. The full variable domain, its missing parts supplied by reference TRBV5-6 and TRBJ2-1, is DAGVTQSPTHLIKTRGQQVTLRCSPKSGHDTVSWYQQALGQGPQFIFQYYEEEERQRGNFPDRFSGHQFPNYSSELNVNALLLGDSALYLCASSLGDRVVKNEQFFGPGTRLTVL.

CDR3 sequence reads: CAWAGQGKEWYGYTF. For the CDR3, the DNA is TGTGCCTGGGCCGGACAGGGTAAGGAATGGTATGGCTACACCTTC. This rearrangement joins TRBV30 to TRBJ1-2, with TRBD1 matching 8 bases. Germline V gives CDR1 GTSNPN, CDR2 SVGIG (reference sequence). This CDR3 has 15 amino acids. Trimming took 5 bases from V and 5 from J; bases not matched to a gene: 13.

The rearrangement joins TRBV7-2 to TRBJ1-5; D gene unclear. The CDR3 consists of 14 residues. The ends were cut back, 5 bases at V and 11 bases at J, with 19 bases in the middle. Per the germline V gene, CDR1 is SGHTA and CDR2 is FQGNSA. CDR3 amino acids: CASSQRSGSEAQHF. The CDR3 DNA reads TGTGCCAGCAGCCAGCGCTCGGGCTCAGAGGCCCAGCATTTT.

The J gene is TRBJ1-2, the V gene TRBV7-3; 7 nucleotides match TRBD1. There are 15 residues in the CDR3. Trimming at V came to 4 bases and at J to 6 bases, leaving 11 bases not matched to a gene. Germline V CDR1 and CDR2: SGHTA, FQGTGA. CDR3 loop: CASSSSPTGYNGYTF. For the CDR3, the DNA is TGTGCCAGCAGCTCCTCCCCGACAGGGTACAATGGCTACACCTTC.